What follows are 31 T cell receptor beta chains derived from one specimen sequenced in a study of T cell responses to AZD1222 COVID-19 vaccine. Only in-frame clones appear in the TCRdb table, and some are missing; sequencing was by immunoSEQ multiplex PCR. Of roughly 89,000 clones listed, around nine tenths are singletons. Sequenced here: peripheral blood, sampled on day 0 of MenACWY control vaccination. The receptors come from an adult in good health.

This chain uses TRBV28 with TRBJ1-4; D unresolved. Trimming removed 7 bases from V and 0 bases from J, with 12 bases in between. Looked up from germline, CDR1 is MDHEN and CDR2 is SYDVKM. This CDR3 has 15 amino acids. The CDR3 coding sequence is TGTGCCAGCACCAGAGTGGGTTCAACTAATGAAAAACTGTTTTTT. Translating it yields CASTRVGSTNEKLFF.

The J gene is TRBJ2-5, the V gene TRBV19; unclear D gene. This CDR3 region has 14 residues. Deletions cut 1 base from V and 0 bases from J, with 6 bases between. Looked up from germline, CDR1 is LNHDA and CDR2 is SQIVND (reference sequence). Written as DNA, the CDR3 is TGTGCCAGTAGTATAGCGCCCTACCAAGAGACCCAGTACTTC. Translated: CASSIAPYQETQYF.

The chain combines TRBV5-4 with TRBJ2-5; D remains unclear. The CDR3 covers 14 residues. Trimming cost V 4 bases and J 2 bases, with 12 bases left between them. Germline lookup yields CDR1 SGHNT and CDR2 YYREEE (reference sequence). This CDR3 reads CASSLTLAQETQYF. The CDR3 DNA reads as TGTGCCAGCAGCCTCACCCTGGCGCAAGAGACCCAGTACTTC.

The V call is TRBV30, the J call TRBJ1-2; no firm D call. The germline CDR1 and CDR2 sequences are GTSNPN and SVGIG (reference sequence). The CDR3 is 12 residues long. V lost 4 bases to trimming and J lost 8 bases, with 14 bases between them. CDR3 in DNA: TGTGCCTGGAAGGCAGACGCGGGGGGCTACACCTTC. Protein product: CAWKADAGGYTF.

The genes are TRBV6-5 and TRBJ2-3; 7 bases fit TRBD1. The V and J ends lost 8 bases and 1 base, in that order; junction bases with no gene match: 3. CDR1 is MNHEY and CDR2 is SVGAGI in the germline V gene. The CDR3 runs 13 residues. DNA for the CDR3: TGTGCCAGCCGGGACAGTGGCACAGATACGCAGTATTTT. Amino acids: CASRDSGTDTQYF.

A remark on this clone: The junction departs from the called germline gene at one end, perhaps through a read error. The chain couples TRBV18 to TRBJ1-2, with 9 bases matching TRBD1. Germline CDR1 is KGHSH and CDR2 is LQKENI. The CDR3 covers 13 residues. CDR3 loop: CASSPLTSGTGSF. CDR3 sequence (DNA): TGTGCCAGCTCACCTTTAACCTCCGGGACAGGGTCCTTC.

This chain connects TRBV7-2 to TRBJ2-1; D uncertain. Germline V gives CDR1 SGHTA, CDR2 FQGNSA. The germline V and J ends were trimmed by 8 bases and 6 bases, with 11 bases remaining between them. This CDR3 contains 12 residues. CDR3 region: CASSLTGNEQFF. DNA of the CDR3: TGTGCCAGCTCCTTAACGGGCAATGAGCAGTTCTTC.

The chain uses TRBV6-5 and TRBJ2-1, with 10 bases matching TRBD1. This CDR3 is 15 amino acids long. Germline lookup yields CDR1 MNHEY and CDR2 SVGAGI. Germline trimming cut 8 bases from V and 8 bases from J; bases unmatched to any gene: 12. CDR3 residues: CASSWGTGEFDEQFF. The DNA for the CDR3 is TGTGCCAGCTCCTGGGGGACAGGGGAGTTTGATGAGCAGTTCTTC.

The chain has TRBV27 and TRBJ2-7; TRBD1 might be the D (5 bases). This CDR3 has 14 residues. CDR1 and CDR2 (germline): MNHEY, SMNVEV (reference sequence). The germline V and J ends were trimmed by 2 bases and 2 bases, with 10 bases remaining between them. The CDR3, as DNA: TGTGCCAGCAGTTTAGCCAGGGAAACCTACGAGCAGTACTTC. Protein sequence: CASSLARETYEQYF.

V is TRBV3-1 (or the pseudogene TRBV3-2) and J is TRBJ1-5; D is uncertain. The germline V gene encodes CDR1 LGHDT and CDR2 YNNKEL (reference sequence). V shed 6 bases and J shed 8 bases, with 23 bases lying between them. This CDR3 is built from 16 residues. The CDR3 DNA reads TGTGCCAGCAGTCTCACACTAGGCCTGCCTGGTGAGCCCCAGCATTTT. The encoded protein is CASSLTLGLPGEPQHF.

The chain employs TRBV7-8 and TRBJ1-1; D uncertain. This CDR3 is 15 amino acids long. Germline V gene sequence: CDR1 SGHVS, CDR2 FQNEAQ. Trimming removed 1 base from V and 3 bases from J, with 12 bases in between. Here the CDR3 DNA reads TGTGCCAGCAGCTTAGTCCTTCCGGGAGACACTGAAGCTTTCTTT. It yields the protein CASSLVLPGDTEAFF.

The chain employs TRBV19 and TRBJ1-4; D is unresolved. The CDR3 contains 14 residues. Germline assignment: CDR1 LNHDA and CDR2 SQIVND (reference sequence). Between the trimmed V and J ends, which lost 5 bases and 2 bases, there was a span of 9 bases. In DNA form, the CDR3 reads TGTGCCAGTAGTCTCGGACCCACTAATGAAAAACTGTTTTTT. The encoded protein is CASSLGPTNEKLFF.

This chain uses TRBV9 with TRBJ2-7, with D tentatively TRBD2 (6 bases). Trimming took off 0 bases at V and 2 bases at J, with 12 bases between the two ends. Germline V gene data show CDR1 as SGDLS and CDR2 as YYNGEE. The CDR3 loop spans 15 amino acids. The CDR3 protein is CASSVGAGSAYEQYF. CDR3 coding DNA: TGTGCCAGCAGCGTAGGCGCCGGGAGCGCCTACGAGCAGTACTTC.

This clone was picked up one time. CDR3 bases: TGTGCCAGCAGCCCCCAGCTACCTCAAGAGACCCAGTACTTC. Translating it yields CASSPQLPQETQYF. The chain joins TRBV3-1 (or the pseudogene TRBV3-2) to TRBJ2-5, with D hard to call. V was pared by 4 bases and J by 2 bases, with 11 bases between. This CDR3 is 14 amino acids long. In germline, CDR1 is LGHDT, CDR2 YNNKEL (reference sequence).

The chain combines TRBV7-2 with TRBJ1-1, with TRBD1 matching 8 bases. V lost 4 bases to trimming and J lost 5 bases; unmatched junction nucleotides: 6. Germline assignment: CDR1 SGHTA and CDR2 FQGNSA. The CDR3 covers 14 residues. CDR3 bases: TGTGCCAGCAGCTCAGGGGGCGCGAGAACTGAAGCTTTCTTT. It yields the protein CASSSGGARTEAFF.

This clone was recorded once. The J gene is TRBJ2-7, the V gene TRBV4-3; the D gene is possibly TRBD2 (6 bases). The germline V gene has CDR1 LGHNA and CDR2 YSLEER. The CDR3 consists of 12 residues. V was cut by 2 bases and J by 6 bases, with 8 bases left in between. CDR3 sequence: CASSQISGEQYF. CDR3 DNA sequence: TGCGCCAGCAGCCAAATTAGCGGCGAGCAGTACTTC.

The rearrangement joins TRBV28 to TRBJ1-6, with D possibly being TRBD1 (6 bases). Germline values: CDR1 MDHEN, CDR2 SYDVKM. The CDR3 contains 14 residues. V was clipped by 7 bases and J by 8 bases, with 15 bases between them. The CDR3 sequence is CASNPGTYHSPLHF. The CDR3 DNA reads TGTGCCAGCAACCCCGGGACATATCATTCACCCCTCCACTTT.

The J gene is TRBJ1-1, the V gene TRBV28; the match to TRBD1 covers 12 bases. The CDR3 consists of 18 residues. The germline gives CDR1 MDHEN, CDR2 SYDVKM. V lost 1 base and J lost 3; bases outside the gene matches: 9. CDR3 nucleotides: TGTGCCAGCAGTTTATCCACCCGGGACAGGGGGCGCCACACTGAAGCTTTCTTT. This encodes CASSLSTRDRGRHTEAFF.

The count of this clone is one. The rearrangement links TRBV15 to TRBJ2-2; D is perhaps TRBD2 (5 bases). The V and J ends lost 0 bases and 6 bases respectively, with 14 bases between them. This CDR3 region has 16 residues. Germline CDR1 LNHNV, CDR2 YYDKDF (reference sequence). The CDR3 spells CATSRDRPSTAGELFF. The CDR3 nucleotides are TGTGCCACCAGCAGAGACCGCCCTAGCACTGCCGGGGAGCTGTTTTTT.

The genes are TRBV9 and TRBJ2-1, with TRBD2 as a possible D gene (6 bases). V lost 0 bases, J lost 3 bases, and 10 bases lay in between. This CDR3 region has 15 residues. From germline, CDR1 is SGDLS and CDR2 YYNGEE. CDR3 nucleotides: TGTGCCAGCAGCGTAGAACTAGCATTCTACAATGAGCAGTTCTTC. It yields the protein CASSVELAFYNEQFF. The full variable domain, rest sourced from reference TRBV9 and TRBJ2-1, is DSGVTQTPKHLITATGQRVTLRCSPRSGDLSVYWYQQSLDQGLQFLIQYYNGEERAKGNILERFSAQQFPDLHSELNLSSLELGDSALYFCASSVELAFYNEQFFGPGTRLTVL.

This chain links TRBV27 with TRBJ2-7; perhaps TRBD2 as D (7 bases). Germline V gives CDR1 MNHEY, CDR2 SMNVEV (reference sequence). The CDR3 is 17 residues long. Trimming shortened V by 2 bases and J by 2 bases, and 19 bases separated the two germline ends. CDR3 in amino acids: CASSLPPMGGATYEQYF. The DNA for the CDR3 is TGTGCCAGCAGTTTACCCCCTATGGGGGGGGCGACCTACGAGCAGTACTTC.

J is TRBJ2-1 and V is TRBV19, with D unresolved. The CDR3 covers 15 residues. The germline gives CDR1 LNHDA, CDR2 SQIVND (reference sequence). With 11 bases removed from V and 0 bases from J, the gap between germline ends came to 17 bases. In DNA, the CDR3 is TGTGCCCCGCGGCGCTTGCCTAGCTCCTACAATGAGCAGTTCTTC. It translates to CAPRRLPSSYNEQFF.

The chain uses TRBV27 and TRBJ2-7; either TRBD1 or TRBD2 may supply D (5 bases each). CDR1 and CDR2 from the germline V gene are MNHEY and SMNVEV (reference sequence). Between the trimmed V and J ends, which lost 5 bases and 9 bases, there was a span of 20 bases. CDR3 length: 14 residues. The CDR3 DNA follows: TGTGCCAGCAGTGACACCGGGACCCCCAGGGCGCAGTACTTC. As protein: CASSDTGTPRAQYF.

This chain uses TRBV29-1 with TRBJ2-1; D gene ambiguous. This CDR3 spans 10 amino acids. The V end was cut by 7 bases, the J end by 5 bases, with 6 bases between. CDR1 and CDR2 from the germline V gene are SQVTM and ANQGSEA. DNA for the CDR3: TGCAGCGGTCAAGACAATGAGCAGTTCTTC. Protein sequence: CSGQDNEQFF.

The rearrangement links TRBV6-2 or TRBV6-3 to TRBJ2-3, with 7 bases lining up with TRBD1. The CDR3 covers 17 residues. Per germline, CDR1 MNHEY and CDR2 SVGEGT. The ends lost 2 bases at V and 2 bases at J; junction bases unmatched: 10. CDR3 DNA sequence: TGTGCCAGCAGTTACCTTCCCGGGACAGTTCCCACAGATACGCAGTATTTT. Translating gives CASSYLPGTVPTDTQYF.

The V gene is TRBV20-1, the J gene TRBJ2-3; no clear D. Trimming took off 3 bases at V and 4 bases at J, with 8 bases between the two ends. The CDR3 covers 12 residues. CDR1 is DFQATT and CDR2 is SNEGSKA in the germline V gene (reference sequence). The CDR3 DNA reads TGCAGTGCTAGTCTCTGGGCAGATACGCAGTATTTT. It is translated as CSASLWADTQYF.

This clone was seen a few times. The chain employs TRBV4-2 and TRBJ1-1; 9 bases match TRBD1. CDR3 length: 17 residues. The junction had 6 bases not matched to a gene; V was cut back by 0 bases and J by 1 base. The germline CDR1 and CDR2 sequences are LGHNA and YNFKEQ. DNA of the CDR3: TGTGCCAGCAGCCAAGACCAATACAGGGGGCGGAACACTGAAGCTTTCTTT. Translation gives CASSQDQYRGRNTEAFF.

This clone appeared a few times. The chain is built from TRBV9 and TRBJ2-7; 9 bases agree with TRBD1. Germline trimming cut 4 bases from V and 4 bases from J; bases unmatched to any gene: 9. There are 15 residues in the CDR3. Per germline, CDR1 SGDLS and CDR2 YYNGEE. Written as DNA, the CDR3 is TGTGCCAGCAGCATCACCGGGACAGGGATATACGAGCAGTACTTC. This translates into CASSITGTGIYEQYF.

The gene calls are TRBV7-2 and TRBJ1-2; D is possibly TRBD1 (5 bases). The CDR3 totals 16 residues. V was pared by 1 base and J by 4 bases, with 16 bases between. In germline, CDR1 is SGHTA, CDR2 FQGNSA. CDR3 coding DNA: TGTGCCAGCAGCTTAGTAGGGACCCCCGTAGCCTATGGCTACACCTTC. Its protein is CASSLVGTPVAYGYTF.

The chain combines TRBV6-5 with TRBJ1-2, with D possibly being TRBD1 (6 bases). Germline V CDR1 and CDR2: MNHEY, SVGAGI. Trimming shortened V by 6 bases and J by 8 bases, and 22 bases separated the two germline ends. The CDR3 extends over 15 amino acids. The CDR3 coding sequence is TGTGCCAGCAGCGCCTATAAGTGGGGGGCCCCAGGCTACACCTTC. This sequence encodes CASSAYKWGAPGYTF.

The genes are TRBV4-3 and TRBJ1-6, with D possibly being TRBD1 (6 bases). CDR1 LGHNA and CDR2 YSLEER come from the germline V gene. This CDR3 has 15 amino acids. V was pared by 4 bases and J by 2 bases, with 9 bases between. The CDR3 DNA reads as TGCGCCAGCAGCCCGGGGGACACCTATAATTCACCCCTCCACTTT. Protein product: CASSPGDTYNSPLHF.